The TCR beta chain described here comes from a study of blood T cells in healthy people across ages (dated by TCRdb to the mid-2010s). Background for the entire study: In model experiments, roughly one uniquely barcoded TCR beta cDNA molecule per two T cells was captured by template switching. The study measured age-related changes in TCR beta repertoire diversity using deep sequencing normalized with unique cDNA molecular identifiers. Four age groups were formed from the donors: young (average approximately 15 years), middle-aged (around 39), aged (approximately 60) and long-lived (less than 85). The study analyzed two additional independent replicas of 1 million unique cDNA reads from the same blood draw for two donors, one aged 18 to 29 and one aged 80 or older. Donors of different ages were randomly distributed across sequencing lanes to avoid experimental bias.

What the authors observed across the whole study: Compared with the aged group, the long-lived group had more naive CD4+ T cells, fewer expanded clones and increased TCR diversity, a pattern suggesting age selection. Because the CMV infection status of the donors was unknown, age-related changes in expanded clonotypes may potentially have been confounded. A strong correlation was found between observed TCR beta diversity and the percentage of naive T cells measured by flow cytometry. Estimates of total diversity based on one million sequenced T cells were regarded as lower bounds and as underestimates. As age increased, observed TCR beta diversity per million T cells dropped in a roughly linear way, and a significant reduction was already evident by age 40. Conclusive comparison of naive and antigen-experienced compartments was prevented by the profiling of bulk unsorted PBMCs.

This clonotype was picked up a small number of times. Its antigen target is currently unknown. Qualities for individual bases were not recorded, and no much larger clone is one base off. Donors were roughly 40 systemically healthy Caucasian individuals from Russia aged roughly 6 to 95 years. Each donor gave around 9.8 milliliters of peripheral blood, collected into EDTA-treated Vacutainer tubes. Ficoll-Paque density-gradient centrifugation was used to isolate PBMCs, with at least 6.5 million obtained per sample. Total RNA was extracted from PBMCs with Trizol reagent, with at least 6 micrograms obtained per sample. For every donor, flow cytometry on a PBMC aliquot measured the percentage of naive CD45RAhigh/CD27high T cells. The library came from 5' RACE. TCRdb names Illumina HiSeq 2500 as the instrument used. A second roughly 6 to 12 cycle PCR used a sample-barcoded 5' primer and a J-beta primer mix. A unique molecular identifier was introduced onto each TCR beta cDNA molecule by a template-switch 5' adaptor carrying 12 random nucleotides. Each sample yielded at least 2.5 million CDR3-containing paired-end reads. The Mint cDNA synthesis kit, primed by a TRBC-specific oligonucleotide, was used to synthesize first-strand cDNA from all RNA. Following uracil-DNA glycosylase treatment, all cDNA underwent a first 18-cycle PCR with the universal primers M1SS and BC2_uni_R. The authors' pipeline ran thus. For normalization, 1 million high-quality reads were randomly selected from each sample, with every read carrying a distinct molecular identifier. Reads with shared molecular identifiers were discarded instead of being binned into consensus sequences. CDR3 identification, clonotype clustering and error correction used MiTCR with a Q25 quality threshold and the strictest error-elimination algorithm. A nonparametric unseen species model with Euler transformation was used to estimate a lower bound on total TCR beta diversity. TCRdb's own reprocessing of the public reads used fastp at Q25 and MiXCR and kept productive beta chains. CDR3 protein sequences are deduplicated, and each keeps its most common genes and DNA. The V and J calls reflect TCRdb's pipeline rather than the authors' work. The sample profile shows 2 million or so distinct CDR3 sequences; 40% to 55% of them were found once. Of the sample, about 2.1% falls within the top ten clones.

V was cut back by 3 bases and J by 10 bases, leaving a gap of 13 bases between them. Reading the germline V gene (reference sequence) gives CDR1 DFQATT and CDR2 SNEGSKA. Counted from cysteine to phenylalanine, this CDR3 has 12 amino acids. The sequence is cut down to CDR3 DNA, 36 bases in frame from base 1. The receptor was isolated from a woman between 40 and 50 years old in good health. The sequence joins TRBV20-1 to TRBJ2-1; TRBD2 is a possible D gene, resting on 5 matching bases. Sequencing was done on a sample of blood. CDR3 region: CSASHGMGEQFF. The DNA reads TGCAGTGCTAGCCACGGGATGGGGGAGCAGTTCTTC.